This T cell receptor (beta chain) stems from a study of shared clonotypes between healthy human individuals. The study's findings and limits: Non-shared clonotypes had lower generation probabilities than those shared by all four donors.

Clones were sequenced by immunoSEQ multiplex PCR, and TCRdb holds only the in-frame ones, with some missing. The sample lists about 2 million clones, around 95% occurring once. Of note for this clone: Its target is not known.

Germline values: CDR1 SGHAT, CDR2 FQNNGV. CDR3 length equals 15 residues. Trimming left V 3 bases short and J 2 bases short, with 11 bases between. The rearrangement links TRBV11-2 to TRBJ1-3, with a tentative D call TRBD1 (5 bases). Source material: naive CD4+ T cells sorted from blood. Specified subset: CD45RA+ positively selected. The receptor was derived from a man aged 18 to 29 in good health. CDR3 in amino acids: CASSFSSGPGNTIYF. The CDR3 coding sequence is TGTGCCAGCAGCTTCTCCTCGGGGCCTGGAAACACCATATATTTT.